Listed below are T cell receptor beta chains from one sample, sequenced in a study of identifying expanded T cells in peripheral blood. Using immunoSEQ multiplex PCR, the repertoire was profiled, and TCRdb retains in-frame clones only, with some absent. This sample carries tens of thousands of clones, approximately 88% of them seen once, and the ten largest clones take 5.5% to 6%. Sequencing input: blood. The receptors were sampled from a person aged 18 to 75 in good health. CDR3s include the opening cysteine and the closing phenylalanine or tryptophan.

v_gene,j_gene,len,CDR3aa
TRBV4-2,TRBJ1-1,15,CASSQVGGRGTEAFF
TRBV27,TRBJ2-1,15,CASSLRGEFINEQFF
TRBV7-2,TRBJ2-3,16,CASSLAGQASTDTQYF
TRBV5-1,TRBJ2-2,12,CASRGDTGELFF
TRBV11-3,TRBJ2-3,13,CASSKQIADTQYF
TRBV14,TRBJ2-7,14,CASSQGLYSYEQYF
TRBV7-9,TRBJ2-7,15,CASSSDVPPTYEQYF
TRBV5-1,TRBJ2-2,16,CASSSWTATDTGELFF
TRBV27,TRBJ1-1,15,CASSLSRQGGTEAFF
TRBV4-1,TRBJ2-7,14,CASSQVKGPDEQYF
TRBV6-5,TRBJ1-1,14,CASINPNVNTEAFF
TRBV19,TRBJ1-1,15,CASSSGQPGKTEAFF
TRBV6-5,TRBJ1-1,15,CASSYWERGHTEAFF
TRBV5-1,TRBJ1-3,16,CASSLGTEMAGNTIYF